This TCR beta chain was sequenced in a study of somatic mutations in cytotoxic T cells in rheumatoid arthritis. As for the study in general: Blood (less than 32 ml EDTA) from each patient was taken right after diagnosis, before any treatment.

This clone has more than one count but fewer than ten. TCRdb's copy holds only in-frame clones and misses some; the assay was immunoSEQ multiplex PCR. Of fewer than 20,000 clones listed, roughly four fifths are singletons. Positive selection using magnetic beads isolated the CD4+ and CD8+ cells (purity was checked by flow cytometry). Sequenced material: CD8+ T cells sorted from blood. The sequence derives from a woman aged 50 to 60 with rheumatoid arthritis.

CDR3 sequence (DNA): TGTGCCAGCAGTTTATTGCGGACGGGTGGCTACACCTTC. Its translation: CASSLLRTGGYTF. The rearrangement links TRBV27 to TRBJ1-2; D ambiguous. The CDR3 is 13 amino acids. Germline assignment: CDR1 MNHEY and CDR2 SMNVEV (reference sequence). Trimming removed 1 base at V and 7 bases at J, with 10 bases between.